Listed here are 15 T cell receptor beta chains from one sample, sequenced in a study of blood T cell repertoires in COVID-19. Generated by immunoSEQ multiplex PCR, the TCRdb table keeps only in-frame clones and is missing some. This sample has approximately 230,000 clones, with around 86% found just once. Sequencing input: peripheral blood. These receptors were taken from a man in his thirties or forties who had recovered from COVID-19.

V is TRBV15 and J is TRBJ2-3; D possibly corresponds to TRBD2 (6 bases). Germline V CDR1 and CDR2: LNHNV, YYDKDF (reference sequence). V was trimmed by 1 base and J by 2 bases, leaving 13 bases between them. The CDR3 extends over 16 amino acids. The CDR3 here is CATSRVFGLFTDTQYF. In DNA form, the CDR3 reads TGTGCCACCAGCAGAGTATTCGGACTATTCACAGATACGCAGTATTTT. Combining the CDR3 with reference TRBV15 and TRBJ2-3 gives the whole variable domain DAMVIQNPRYQVTQFGKPVTLSCSQTLNHNVMYWYQQKSSQAPKLLFHYYDKDFNNEADTPDNFQSRRPNTSFCFLDIRSPGLGDTAMYLCATSRVFGLFTDTQYFGPGTRLTVL.

For the CDR3, the DNA is TGTGCCAGCAGCTTCGGGGGTTACTACGAGCAGTACTTC. It codes for CASSFGGYYEQYF. This chain uses TRBV12-3 or TRBV12-4 with TRBJ2-7; D perhaps matches TRBD2 (6 bases). This CDR3 comprises 13 residues. Trimming removed 6 bases from V and 3 bases from J, with 12 bases in between.

The chain joins TRBV7-2 to TRBJ1-1; D uncertain. V lost 4 bases and J lost 0, with 15 bases in between. The length of the CDR3 is 16 residues. From germline, CDR1 is SGHTA and CDR2 FQGNSA. As DNA, the CDR3 is TGTGCCAGCAGCTCCGCGCCTTTCTATCTGAACACTGAAGCTTTCTTT. Amino acid sequence: CASSSAPFYLNTEAFF.

This clone appeared a few times. The chain links TRBV11-2 to TRBJ2-1; D is unclear. Germline loops: CDR1 SGHAT, CDR2 FQNNGV. Trimming stripped 1 base from V and 10 bases from J, with 11 bases between. The CDR3 loop spans 13 amino acids. The CDR3 reads CASSLAGVAEQFF. In nucleotides, the CDR3 is TGTGCCAGCAGCTTAGCCGGAGTTGCCGAGCAGTTCTTC. The whole variable domain, filled in from reference TRBV11-2 and TRBJ2-1, reads EAGVAQSPRYKIIEKRQSVAFWCNPISGHATLYWYQQILGQGPKLLIQFQNNGVVDDSQLPKDRFSAERLKGVDSTLKIQPAKLEDSAVYLCASSLAGVAEQFFGPGTRLTVL.

This chain uses TRBV7-9 with TRBJ2-3; TRBD1 agrees at 7 bases. J was trimmed by 6 bases and V by 5 bases; bases with no gene match: 8. The CDR3 runs 14 residues. CDR1 SEHNR and CDR2 FQNEAQ come from the germline V gene (reference sequence). Here the CDR3 reads CASSHGQDGDTQYF. The CDR3 DNA follows: TGTGCCAGCAGCCACGGACAGGACGGGGATACGCAGTATTTT.

This clone showed up just once. The chain has TRBV7-6 and TRBJ2-3; 14 bases match TRBD2. The V gene's germline CDR1 is SGHVS and CDR2 FNYEAQ. V was pared by 4 bases and J by 0 bases, with 9 bases of the junction left unmatched. This CDR3 has 19 amino acids. As DNA, the CDR3 is TGTGCCAGCAGCTCCCCCGGACTAGCGGGGGGCGCTAGCACAGATACGCAGTATTTT. It encodes CASSSPGLAGGASTDTQYF. The full variable domain, with the rest looked up from reference TRBV7-6 and TRBJ2-3, is GAGVSQSPRYKVTKRGQDVALRCDPISGHVSLYWYRQALGQGPEFLTYFNYEAQQDKSGLPNDRFSAERPEGSISTLTIQRTEQRDSAMYRCASSSPGLAGGASTDTQYFGPGTRLTVL.

This rearrangement joins TRBV5-1 to TRBJ1-1; 11 bases are shared with TRBD1. Germline CDR1 and CDR2: SGHRS and YFSETQ. This CDR3 has 17 amino acids. V dropped 0 bases and J dropped 5; count of bases not matched to a gene: 9. Here the CDR3 DNA reads TGCGCCAGCAGCTTGGACCCCGGGACAGGGGGAGGAACTGAAGCTTTCTTT. Protein: CASSLDPGTGGGTEAFF.

This clone was recorded a few times. The rearrangement links TRBV11-2 to TRBJ1-2; TRBD1 agrees at 8 bases. This CDR3 region has 15 residues. Germline values: CDR1 SGHAT, CDR2 FQNNGV. The ends lost 5 bases at V and 2 bases at J; junction bases unmatched: 7. The CDR3 is CASSRPTGGNYGYTF. The DNA for the CDR3 is TGTGCCAGCAGCCGACCTACAGGGGGGAACTATGGCTACACCTTC. Full variable domain (rest looked up from reference TRBV11-2 and TRBJ1-2): EAGVAQSPRYKIIEKRQSVAFWCNPISGHATLYWYQQILGQGPKLLIQFQNNGVVDDSQLPKDRFSAERLKGVDSTLKIQPAKLEDSAVYLCASSRPTGGNYGYTFGSGTRLTVV.

The genes are TRBV2 and TRBJ2-3; 14 bases match TRBD2. This CDR3 has 19 amino acids. Germline trimming cut 4 bases from V and 0 bases from J; bases unmatched to any gene: 9. Germline assignment: CDR1 SNHLY and CDR2 FYNNEI. Here the CDR3 DNA reads TGTGCCAGCAGTGTGCATCCGGGACTAGCGGGGGATAGCACAGATACGCAGTATTTT. Translating gives CASSVHPGLAGDSTDTQYF.

The chain joins TRBV11-2 to TRBJ2-1; 7 bases align to TRBD2. Germline V gene sequence: CDR1 SGHAT, CDR2 FQNNGV. The CDR3 length is 15 residues. Unmatched junction bases numbered 6, after V lost 7 bases and J lost 0 bases. CDR3 nucleotides: TGTGCCAGCACCACTAGCGCTAGCTCCTACAATGAGCAGTTCTTC. Translation gives CASTTSASSYNEQFF.

The chain recombines TRBV19 with TRBJ1-5; perhaps TRBD1 as D (5 bases). Germline CDR1 LNHDA, CDR2 SQIVND (reference sequence). Trimming took off 9 bases at V and 1 base at J, with 13 bases between the two ends. CDR3 length: 14 residues. The chain's CDR3 is CASWDWLSNQPQHF. The CDR3 DNA sequence: TGTGCCAGCTGGGACTGGCTAAGCAATCAGCCCCAGCATTTT.

This clone was recorded a few times. The chain links TRBV11-2 to TRBJ2-7; tentatively, D is TRBD1 (6 bases). V lost 5 bases, J lost 0 bases, and 20 bases lay in between. This CDR3 region has 17 residues. Germline V gene sequence: CDR1 SGHAT, CDR2 FQNNGV. This CDR3 is CASSVSPQGLLSYEQYF. The CDR3 bases are TGTGCCAGCAGCGTCAGTCCCCAGGGGCTCCTCTCCTACGAGCAGTACTTC.

The chain is built from TRBV3-1 (or the pseudogene TRBV3-2) and TRBJ2-6; weak D call: TRBD2 (5 bases). Germline-derived CDR1 and CDR2 are LGHDT and YNNKEL (reference sequence). This CDR3 is built from 16 residues. Trimming stripped 0 bases from V and 4 bases from J, with 10 bases between. This CDR3 is CASSQERVTGANVLTF. The CDR3 DNA sequence: TGTGCCAGCAGCCAAGAGAGGGTAACCGGGGCCAACGTCCTGACTTTC.

The gene calls are TRBV5-4 and TRBJ1-2; no clear D. Germline lookup yields CDR1 SGHNT and CDR2 YYREEE (reference sequence). The CDR3 extends over 13 amino acids. V was pared by 1 base and J by 1 base, with 5 bases between. CDR3 in amino acids: CASSLPGNYGYTF. CDR3 DNA: TGTGCCAGCAGCTTGCCGGGTAACTATGGCTACACCTTC.

CDR3 nucleotide sequence: TGTGCCAGCAATATGAGATTGAATGAGCAGTTCTTC. Translated: CASNMRLNEQFF. The chain combines TRBV6-6 with TRBJ2-1, with unresolved D. V shed 7 bases and J shed 7 bases, with 11 bases lying between them. The CDR3 length is 12 residues. Germline lookup yields CDR1 MNHNY and CDR2 SVGAGI (reference sequence).